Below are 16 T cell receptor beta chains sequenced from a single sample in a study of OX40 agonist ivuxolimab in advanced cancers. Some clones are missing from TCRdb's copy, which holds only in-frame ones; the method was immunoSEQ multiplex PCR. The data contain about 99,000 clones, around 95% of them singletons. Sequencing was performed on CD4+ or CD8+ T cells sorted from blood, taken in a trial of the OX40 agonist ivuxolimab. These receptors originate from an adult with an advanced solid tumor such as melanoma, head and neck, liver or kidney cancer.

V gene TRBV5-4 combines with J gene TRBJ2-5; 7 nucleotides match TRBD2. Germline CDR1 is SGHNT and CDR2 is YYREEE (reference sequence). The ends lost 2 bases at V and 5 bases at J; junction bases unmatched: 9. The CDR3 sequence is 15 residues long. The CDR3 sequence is CASSFIGEGWETQYF. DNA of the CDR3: TGTGCCAGCAGCTTCATCGGGGAGGGATGGGAGACCCAGTACTTC.

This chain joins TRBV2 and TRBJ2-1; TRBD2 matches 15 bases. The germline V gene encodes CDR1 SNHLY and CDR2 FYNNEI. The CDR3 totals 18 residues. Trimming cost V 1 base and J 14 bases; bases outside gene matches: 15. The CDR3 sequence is CASSEDSPGLAGGLWKFF. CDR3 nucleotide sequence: TGTGCCAGCAGTGAAGATTCGCCGGGACTAGCGGGGGGATTATGGAAGTTCTTC.

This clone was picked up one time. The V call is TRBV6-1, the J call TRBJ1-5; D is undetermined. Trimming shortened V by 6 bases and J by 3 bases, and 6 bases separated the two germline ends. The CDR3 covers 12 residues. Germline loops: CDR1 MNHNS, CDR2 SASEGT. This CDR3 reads CASSPFNQPQHF. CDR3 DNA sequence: TGTGCCAGCAGCCCCTTCAATCAGCCCCAGCATTTT.

The chain's CDR3 is CSLGGETQYF. DNA of the CDR3: TGCAGCCTCGGAGGGGAGACCCAGTACTTC. The chain carries TRBV20-1 and TRBJ2-5; the D gene is possibly TRBD2 (6 bases). This CDR3 has 10 residues. Germline V gene sequence: CDR1 DFQATT, CDR2 SNEGSKA (reference sequence).

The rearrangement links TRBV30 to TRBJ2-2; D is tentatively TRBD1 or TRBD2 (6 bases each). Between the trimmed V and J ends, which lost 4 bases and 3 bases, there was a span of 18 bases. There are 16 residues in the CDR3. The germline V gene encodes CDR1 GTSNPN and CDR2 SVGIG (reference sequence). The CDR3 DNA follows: TGTGCCTGGACCCCTTTAGGAGGGGGTGACACCGGGGAGCTGTTTTTT. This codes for CAWTPLGGGDTGELFF.

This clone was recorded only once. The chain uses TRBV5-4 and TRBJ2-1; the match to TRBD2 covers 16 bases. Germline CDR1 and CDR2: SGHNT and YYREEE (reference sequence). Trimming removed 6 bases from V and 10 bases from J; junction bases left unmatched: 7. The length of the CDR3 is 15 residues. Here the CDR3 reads CASKAGTSGRGEQFF. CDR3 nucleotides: TGTGCCAGCAAGGCCGGGACTAGCGGGAGGGGGGAGCAGTTCTTC.

In DNA form, the CDR3 reads TGTGCCAGCAGTGGATTAGGGACAGGGGTTCAGCCCCAGCATTTT. It encodes CASSGLGTGVQPQHF. This chain links TRBV6-1 with TRBJ1-5; 10 bases align to TRBD1. V lost 4 bases to trimming and J lost 6 bases; unmatched junction nucleotides: 6. Germline assignment: CDR1 MNHNS and CDR2 SASEGT. The CDR3 length is 15 residues.

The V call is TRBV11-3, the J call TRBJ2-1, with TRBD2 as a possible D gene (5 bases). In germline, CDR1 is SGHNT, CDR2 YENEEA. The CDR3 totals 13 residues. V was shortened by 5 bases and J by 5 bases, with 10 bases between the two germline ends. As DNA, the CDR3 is TGTGCCAGCAGCCCCAACGGGGACAATGAGCAGTTCTTC. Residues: CASSPNGDNEQFF.

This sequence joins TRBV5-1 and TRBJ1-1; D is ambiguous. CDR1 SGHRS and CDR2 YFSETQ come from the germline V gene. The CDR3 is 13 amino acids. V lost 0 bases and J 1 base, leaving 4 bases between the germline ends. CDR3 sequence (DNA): TGCGCCAGCAGCTTGGGAGGGAACACTGAAGCTTTCTTT. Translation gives CASSLGGNTEAFF.

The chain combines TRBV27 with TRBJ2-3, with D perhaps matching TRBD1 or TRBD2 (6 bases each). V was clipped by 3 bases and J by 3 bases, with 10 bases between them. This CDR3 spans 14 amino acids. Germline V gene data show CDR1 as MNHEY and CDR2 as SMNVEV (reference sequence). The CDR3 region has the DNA TGTGCCAGCAGTTTTAGGGGGGCGACAGATACGCAGTATTTT. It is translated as CASSFRGATDTQYF.

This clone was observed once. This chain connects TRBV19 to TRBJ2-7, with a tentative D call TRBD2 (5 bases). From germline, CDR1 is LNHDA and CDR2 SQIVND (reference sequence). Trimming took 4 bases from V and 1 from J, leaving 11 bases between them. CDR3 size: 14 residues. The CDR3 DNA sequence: TGTGCCAGTAGTAGGATAGGCGGGTCCTACGAGCAGTACTTC. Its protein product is CASSRIGGSYEQYF.

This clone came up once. The CDR3 DNA sequence: TGTGCCAGCCCCGACCGGGACAGGGGGCTAAATGAGCAGTTCTTC. The encoded protein is CASPDRDRGLNEQFF. The J gene is TRBJ2-1, the V gene TRBV2, with 12 nucleotides matching TRBD1. Germline CDR1 is SNHLY and CDR2 is FYNNEI. The CDR3 is 15 residues long. V shed 8 bases and J 7 bases; nucleotides not matched to a gene: 9.

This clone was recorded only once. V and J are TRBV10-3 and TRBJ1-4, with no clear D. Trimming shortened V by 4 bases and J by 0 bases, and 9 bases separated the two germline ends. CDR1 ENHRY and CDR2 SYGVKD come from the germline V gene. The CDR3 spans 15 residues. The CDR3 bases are TGTGCCATCAGTGCCCAAATTGCAACTAATGAAAAACTGTTTTTT. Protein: CAISAQIATNEKLFF.

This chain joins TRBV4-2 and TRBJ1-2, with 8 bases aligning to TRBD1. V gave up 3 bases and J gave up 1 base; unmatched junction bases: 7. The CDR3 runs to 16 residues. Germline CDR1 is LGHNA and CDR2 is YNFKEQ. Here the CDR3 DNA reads TGTGCCAGCAGCCAGCCGACAGGGGTGGGTAACTATGGCTACACCTTC. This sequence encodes CASSQPTGVGNYGYTF.

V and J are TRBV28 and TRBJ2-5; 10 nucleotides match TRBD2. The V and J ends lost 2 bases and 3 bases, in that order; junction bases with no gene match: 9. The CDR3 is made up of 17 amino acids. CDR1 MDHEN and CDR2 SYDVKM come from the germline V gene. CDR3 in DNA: TGTGCCAGCAGTTTAAGGGTAGCGGGGGGCCCTAAAGAGACCCAGTACTTC. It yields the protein CASSLRVAGGPKETQYF.

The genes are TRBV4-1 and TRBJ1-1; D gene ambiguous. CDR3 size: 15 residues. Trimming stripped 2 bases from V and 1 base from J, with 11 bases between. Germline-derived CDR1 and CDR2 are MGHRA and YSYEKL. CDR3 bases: TGCGCCAGCAGCCAACCCGGGCAGCCGAACACTGAAGCTTTCTTT. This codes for CASSQPGQPNTEAFF.